This TCR beta chain comes out of a study of blood T cells in healthy people across ages. Primers used in a second PCR of about 6 to 11 cycles were a sample-barcoded 5' primer and a J-beta primer mix. TCRdb re-analysed the 5' RACE reads in MiXCR, keeping a single row per CDR3 protein. This repertoire shows some 760,000 distinct CDR3 sequences, 20% to 30% found once; its top ten account for under 9.5%. This clonotype showed up just a few times. CDR3 length equals 14 residues. Germline loops: CDR1 SGHTA, CDR2 FQGNSA. Trimming removed 1 base from V and 6 bases from J, with 11 bases in between. This same sample was also taken into another study, of T cells of mothers and their children. That source notes: Per child, 3 million or so TCR beta CDR3 reads were obtained, against over 8.5 million per mother. Biologically related mothers and children overlapped slightly more than unrelated pairs, a non-significant difference.

The chain is built from TRBV7-2 and TRBJ2-3, with D uncertain. This clonotype originated in a boy between 5 and 17 years old in good health. Sequenced material: blood. The DNA for the CDR3 is TGTGCCAGCAGCTTAGTTGGCCTTTCGGATACGCAGTATTTT. Encoded protein: CASSLVGLSDTQYF.